The rows below give T cell receptor beta chains drawn from one sample of a study of blood T cell repertoires in COVID-19. TCRdb keeps only in-frame clones here, not all; method: immunoSEQ multiplex PCR. The sample yields about 320,000 clones, 88% seen once. Sequences were obtained from peripheral blood. These receptors originate from a woman aged 30 to 39 with COVID-19, enrolled during active disease. The conserved cysteine and the conserved F or W are not part of the CDR3 here.

14 | TRBV5-1 | ASSSAGVYSYNEQF
15 | TRBV11-2 | ASSLGSFPLSGNTIY
11 | TRBV28 | ASSRDRVEKLF
13 | TRBV3-1/TRBV3-2 | ASSPGTGVVAEAF
13 | TRBV19 | ASSIGIRGTGELF
12 | TRBV2 | ASSAQGLKQPQH
12 | TRBV12-5 | ASGLANRVYEQY
13 | TRBV9 | ASSLTGGSGNTIY
11 | TRBV5-4 | ASSYGTFYEQY
15 | TRBV4-2 | ASSPRFRQETYNEQF
14 | TRBV15 | ATSIRAASSYNEQF
12 | TRBV19 | ASSTLERIDGYT
12 | TRBV18 | ASSPGQEGNTIY
14 | TRBV3-1/TRBV3-2 | ASSPTGTTEQDTQY